A single sample is the source of the 26 T cell receptor beta chains below, sequenced in a study of cytomegalovirus exposure and HLA in healthy donors. A multiplex PCR was run with 60 Vbeta primers and 13 Jbeta primers. Sequencing was performed with immunoSEQ multiplex PCR; in TCRdb, only in-frame clones are kept and a portion is missing. The sample has under 130,000 clones; almost 70% are singletons. Sequenced sample: PBMCs. The source of these receptors is a man aged 25-45 years in good health and CMV-seronegative.

This chain connects TRBV15 to TRBJ1-1; 11 bases match TRBD1. Trimming removed 5 bases from V and 11 bases from J; junction bases left unmatched: 10. This CDR3 has 14 amino acids. Germline V gives CDR1 LNHNV, CDR2 YYDKDF (reference sequence). CDR3 sequence: CATSRRTGGLEAFF. The CDR3 region has the DNA TGTGCCACCAGCCGGCGGACAGGGGGCTTGGAGGCTTTCTTT.

There are a few counts of this clone. This chain uses TRBV23-1 with TRBJ2-7, with a possible D match to TRBD2 (6 bases). TRBV23-1 qualifies as an ORF whose function is uncertain. Trimming cost V 10 bases and J 3 bases, with 13 bases left between them. There are 12 residues in the CDR3. The CDR3 protein is CAMLGEVYEQYF. For the CDR3, the DNA is TGCGCCATGCTAGGGGAGGTCTACGAGCAGTACTTC.

V is TRBV18 and J is TRBJ1-3; D unclear. Germline loops: CDR1 KGHSH, CDR2 LQKENI. The CDR3 covers 16 residues. The V end was cut by 3 bases, the J end by 3 bases, with 15 bases between. CDR3 amino acids: CASSPLAETSGNTIYF. CDR3 coding DNA: TGTGCCAGCTCACCGTTAGCGGAGACCAGTGGAAACACCATATATTTT. The whole variable domain, filled in from reference TRBV18 and TRBJ1-3, reads NAGVMQNPRHLVRRRGQEARLRCSPMKGHSHVYWYRQLPEEGLKFMVYLQKENIIDESGMPKERFSAEFPKEGPSILRIQQVVRGDSAAYFCASSPLAETSGNTIYFGEGSWLTVV.

The chain is built from TRBV6-6 and TRBJ2-7; D may be TRBD2 (6 bases). Trimming cost V 3 bases and J 2 bases, with 14 bases left between them. Germline V CDR1 and CDR2: MNHNY, SVGAGI (reference sequence). There are 15 residues in the CDR3. For the CDR3, the DNA is TGTGCCAGCAGTTATGGTGGCGGGGAAACCTACGAGCAGTACTTC. Translating it yields CASSYGGGETYEQYF.

This rearrangement joins TRBV7-2 to TRBJ1-2; perhaps TRBD1 as D (5 bases). From germline, CDR1 is SGHTA and CDR2 FQGNSA. The CDR3 length is 15 residues. Deletions cut 5 bases from V and 4 bases from J, with 17 bases between. For the CDR3, the DNA is TGTGCCAGCAGCCGCCGGGGGACTGGGACCTATGGCTACACCTTC. Translated: CASSRRGTGTYGYTF.

The chain recombines TRBV2 with TRBJ1-1; D uncertain. The CDR3 is 13 residues long. Trimming removed 4 bases at V and 3 bases at J, with 9 bases between. The V gene's germline CDR1 is SNHLY and CDR2 FYNNEI. CDR3 DNA sequence: TGTGCCAGCAGTGGCAGGAAAGACACTGAAGCTTTCTTT. It is translated as CASSGRKDTEAFF.

The genes are TRBV9 and TRBJ2-3; D may be TRBD2 (6 bases). The CDR3 consists of 17 residues. V lost 3 bases to trimming and J lost 1 base, with 18 bases between them. Germline CDR1 SGDLS, CDR2 YYNGEE. The CDR3 region is CASSGSVGRKGTDTQYF. For the CDR3, the DNA is TGTGCCAGCAGCGGCAGTGTGGGGAGGAAGGGCACAGATACGCAGTATTTT.

The chain is built from TRBV11-3 and TRBJ1-1, with no clear D. Trimming left V 5 bases short and J 0 bases short, with 7 bases between. This CDR3 has 13 amino acids. CDR1 and CDR2 from the germline V gene are SGHNT and YENEEA. The CDR3 DNA reads as TGTGCCAGCAGCCCCTCCCTGAACACTGAAGCTTTCTTT. This codes for CASSPSLNTEAFF.

The J gene is TRBJ2-2, the V gene TRBV28; possible D gene TRBD1, 5 bases. The germline CDR1 and CDR2 sequences are MDHEN and SYDVKM. The CDR3 contains 16 residues. The V gene lost 6 bases and the J gene lost 5 bases, with 19 bases spanning the gap. The CDR3 spells CASSGFDSEWTGELFF. CDR3 DNA sequence: TGTGCCAGCAGCGGATTCGACAGCGAATGGACCGGGGAGCTGTTTTTT. Full variable domain (missing parts from reference TRBV28 and TRBJ2-2): DVKVTQSSRYLVKRTGEKVFLECVQDMDHENMFWYRQDPGLGLRLIYFSYDVKMKEKGDIPEGYSVSREKKERFSLILESASTNQTSMYLCASSGFDSEWTGELFFGEGSRLTVL.

V is TRBV5-4 and J is TRBJ1-1; TRBD1 agrees at 7 bases. The CDR3 has 15 residues. Per the germline V gene, CDR1 is SGHNT and CDR2 is YYREEE (reference sequence). The V segment lost 4 bases and the J segment 0 bases; nucleotides outside the gene matches: 6. CDR3 sequence: CASSPSGTVNTEAFF. As DNA, the CDR3 is TGTGCCAGCAGCCCCAGTGGGACAGTGAACACTGAAGCTTTCTTT.

The sample holds one count of this clone. This sequence joins TRBV30 and TRBJ1-2; tentatively, D is TRBD1 (6 bases). V was clipped by 4 bases and J by 6 bases, with 12 bases between them. In germline, CDR1 is GTSNPN, CDR2 SVGIG (reference sequence). The CDR3 has 12 residues. The CDR3: CAWTRGWDGYTF. The CDR3, as DNA: TGTGCCTGGACCAGGGGATGGGATGGCTACACCTTC.

The chain is built from TRBV5-1 and TRBJ2-5; 7 nucleotides match TRBD1. CDR1 SGHRS and CDR2 YFSETQ come from the germline V gene. Trimming removed 2 bases from V and 2 bases from J; junction bases left unmatched: 9. This CDR3 is built from 16 residues. The CDR3 DNA sequence: TGCGCCAGCAGCTTTGGGACAGCCAGTTTACAAGAGACCCAGTACTTC. Translation: CASSFGTASLQETQYF.

This chain joins TRBV5-1 and TRBJ2-3, with TRBD2 matching over 9 bases. Trimming at V came to 4 bases and at J to 4 bases, leaving 7 bases not matched to a gene. Per germline, CDR1 SGHRS and CDR2 YFSETQ. This CDR3 spans 15 amino acids. CDR3 bases: TGCGCCAGCAGCAAGAGTAGCGGGAGTGCAGATACGCAGTATTTT. Amino acid sequence: CASSKSSGSADTQYF.

The chain links TRBV7-6 to TRBJ2-1, with 9 bases identical to TRBD2. The V gene end was trimmed by 5 bases and the J gene end by 4 bases; junction bases not matched to a gene: 6. CDR1 and CDR2 from the germline V gene are SGHVS and FNYEAQ. The CDR3 is 15 amino acids. The CDR3 region has the DNA TGTGCCAGCAGCCCTCTAGCGGGATCTTACAATGAGCAGTTCTTC. It is translated as CASSPLAGSYNEQFF.

This clone came up a few times. The chain links TRBV5-1 to TRBJ1-2, with D uncertain. Germline CDR1 and CDR2: SGHRS and YFSETQ. The length of the CDR3 is 15 residues. The V end was cut by 4 bases, the J end by 4 bases, with 17 bases between. CDR3 DNA: TGCGCCAGCAGCGATACGGGAGGCCGCGGCTATGGCTACACCTTC. As protein: CASSDTGGRGYGYTF.

The chain employs TRBV15 and TRBJ1-1, with a possible D match to TRBD1 (6 bases). V shed 2 bases and J shed 5 bases, with 12 bases lying between them. The CDR3 has 14 residues. Germline-derived CDR1 and CDR2 are LNHNV and YYDKDF (reference sequence). CDR3: CATSRPRGGTEAFF. The CDR3 DNA reads as TGTGCCACCAGCAGACCCAGGGGAGGGACTGAAGCTTTCTTT.

The chain employs TRBV6-6 and TRBJ2-7; the match to TRBD1 covers 7 bases. The germline V gene has CDR1 MNHNY and CDR2 SVGAGI (reference sequence). The CDR3 consists of 15 residues. After removal of 6 bases from V and 1 base from J, the junction contained 9 bases not matched to a gene. CDR3 in DNA: TGTGCCAGCAGCCCAGGACAGGACCCATCCTACGAGCAGTACTTC. Translating gives CASSPGQDPSYEQYF.

The CDR3 DNA follows: TGTGCCAGCAGCTTCCTCAGGGGAAGTGAGCAGTTCTTC. Its translation is CASSFLRGSEQFF. The chain combines TRBV5-6 with TRBJ2-1; a possible D gene is TRBD1 (6 bases). Trimming removed 2 bases from V and 9 bases from J, with 12 bases in between. Germline V gene lookup returns CDR1 SGHDT and CDR2 YYEEEE. The CDR3 has 13 amino acids. Full variable domain (rest looked up from reference TRBV5-6 and TRBJ2-1): DAGVTQSPTHLIKTRGQQVTLRCSPKSGHDTVSWYQQALGQGPQFIFQYYEEEERQRGNFPDRFSGHQFPNYSSELNVNALLLGDSALYLCASSFLRGSEQFFGPGTRLTVL.

The chain is built from TRBV30 and TRBJ1-2, with D possibly TRBD1 on 6 matching bases. CDR1 is GTSNPN and CDR2 is SVGIG in the germline V gene (reference sequence). V was pared by 6 bases and J by 8 bases, with 22 bases between. The CDR3 covers 14 residues. The CDR3 region is CACPGTSGPGGYTF. The DNA for the CDR3 is TGTGCCTGCCCTGGGACATCGGGGCCGGGCGGCTACACCTTC.

The chain links TRBV19 to TRBJ1-1; possibly TRBD1 for D (5 bases). The CDR3 has 14 residues. Trimming removed 6 bases from V and 0 bases from J, with 11 bases in between. Germline CDR1 LNHDA, CDR2 SQIVND (reference sequence). The CDR3: CASRGAKMNTEAFF. CDR3 nucleotide sequence: TGTGCCAGTAGAGGGGCCAAAATGAACACTGAAGCTTTCTTT.

V and J are TRBV13 and TRBJ2-3; D is unresolved. Germline CDR1 and CDR2: PRHDT and FYEKMQ (reference sequence). V was trimmed by 3 bases and J by 2 bases, leaving 6 bases between them. The CDR3 contains 13 residues. CDR3 DNA: TGTGCCAGCAGCTTGAGCCTCACAGATACGCAGTATTTT. Its protein is CASSLSLTDTQYF. Combining the CDR3 with reference TRBV13 and TRBJ2-3 gives the whole variable domain AAGVIQSPRHLIKEKRETATLKCYPIPRHDTVYWYQQGPGQDPQFLISFYEKMQSDKGSIPDRFSAQQFSDYHSELNMSSLELGDSALYFCASSLSLTDTQYFGPGTRLTVL.

The chain carries TRBV5-8 and TRBJ1-1; D is perhaps TRBD1 (6 bases). CDR3 length: 15 residues. V was clipped by 7 bases and J by 1 base, with 17 bases between them. Per the germline V gene, CDR1 is SGHTS and CDR2 is YDEGEE. CDR3 in DNA: TGTGCCAGCCACTGGGGCCGAGGGGGGAACACTGAAGCTTTCTTT. It codes for CASHWGRGGNTEAFF.

This chain links TRBV5-5 with TRBJ1-1; D ambiguous. The CDR3 runs 15 residues. The V gene's germline CDR1 is SGHKS and CDR2 YYEKEE (reference sequence). Deletions cut 2 bases from V and 0 bases from J, with 11 bases between. CDR3 in amino acids: CASSFGVSVNTEAFF. DNA of the CDR3: TGTGCCAGCAGCTTCGGGGTTTCGGTGAACACTGAAGCTTTCTTT.

The CDR3 DNA follows: TGTGCCAGCTCACCAGCTACTAAGACCTATGGCTACACCTTC. This sequence encodes CASSPATKTYGYTF. The chain combines TRBV18 with TRBJ1-2, with no clear D. The length of the CDR3 is 14 residues. V dropped 2 bases and J dropped 4 bases, with 11 bases sitting between them. Per germline, CDR1 KGHSH and CDR2 LQKENI.

The chain couples TRBV30 to TRBJ1-6; tentatively, D is TRBD1 (5 bases). The V and J ends lost 2 bases and 2 bases respectively, with 10 bases between them. The CDR3 runs to 15 residues. Germline loops: CDR1 GTSNPN, CDR2 SVGIG (reference sequence). This chain's CDR3 is CAWSLRGTYNSPLHF. The CDR3 DNA follows: TGTGCCTGGAGTTTGCGGGGGACCTATAATTCACCCCTCCACTTT.

The CDR3 region is CASRKQIDTEAFF. CDR3 DNA: TGTGCCAGCAGAAAACAGATCGACACTGAAGCTTTCTTT. The chain is built from TRBV2 and TRBJ1-1; D is unclear. The V gene's germline CDR1 is SNHLY and CDR2 FYNNEI. V was cut by 6 bases and J by 3 bases, with 11 bases left in between. This CDR3 is built from 13 residues.